This passage covers 9 T cell receptor beta chains from one sample sequenced in a study of shared clonotypes between healthy human individuals. The data were produced by immunoSEQ multiplex PCR, yet TCRdb's version contains in-frame clones alone and is incomplete. The data show fewer than 200,000 clones, with 65% to 80% seen just once and around 9.3% held by the top ten. Sequenced: memory CD4+ T cells sorted from blood. The subset denotes: CD45RA-negative fraction. The receptor set was obtained from a young man in good health.

V and J are TRBV27 and TRBJ2-2, with D perhaps given as TRBD1 or TRBD2 (5 bases each). Germline loops: CDR1 MNHEY, CDR2 SMNVEV (reference sequence). V was clipped by 6 bases and J by 5 bases, with 16 bases between them. The CDR3 covers 15 residues. CDR3 sequence: CASRSGRGRTGELFF. The CDR3 coding sequence is TGTGCCAGCAGGTCGGGGCGAGGTAGGACCGGGGAGCTGTTTTTT.

This clone has only one observation. The chain couples TRBV11-3 to TRBJ2-2, with 13 bases aligning to TRBD2. Trimming at V came to 4 bases and at J to 3 bases, leaving 8 bases not matched to a gene. CDR1 SGHNT and CDR2 YENEEA come from the germline V gene. The CDR3 loop spans 18 amino acids. CDR3 nucleotides: TGTGCCAGCAGCTCGCGGACTAGCGGGAGTTTTTACACCGGGGAGCTGTTTTTT. Translation: CASSSRTSGSFYTGELFF.

Only a few counts were recorded for this clone. The chain is built from TRBV5-1 and TRBJ2-7; the D gene is possibly TRBD1 (5 bases). Trimming took 2 bases from V and 0 from J, leaving 6 bases between them. The CDR3 extends over 13 amino acids. Per germline, CDR1 SGHRS and CDR2 YFSETQ. The CDR3 sequence is CASSLGVSYEQYF. Written as DNA, the CDR3 is TGCGCCAGCAGCTTAGGGGTCTCCTACGAGCAGTACTTC.

The genes are TRBV16 and TRBJ1-1, with no clear D. In germline, CDR1 is KGHSY, CDR2 FQNENV. The V end was cut by 4 bases, the J end by 3 bases, with 9 bases between. The CDR3 extends over 13 amino acids. This chain's CDR3 is CASSRTRDTEAFF. As DNA, the CDR3 is TGTGCCAGCAGCCGAACAAGGGACACTGAAGCTTTCTTT.

The V call is TRBV28, the J call TRBJ2-5, with 8 bases matching TRBD2. Germline V gene sequence: CDR1 MDHEN, CDR2 SYDVKM. The CDR3 extends over 13 amino acids. Trimming at V came to 5 bases and at J to 5 bases, leaving 4 bases not matched to a gene. The CDR3 protein is CASSPGGRETQYF. Here the CDR3 DNA reads TGTGCCAGCAGTCCGGGGGGGCGGGAGACCCAGTACTTC.

Notes on this clone: Within the sample, other DNA sequences also encode this same CDR3. The chain is built from TRBV28 and TRBJ2-2; unclear D gene. The ends were cut back, 4 bases at V and 2 bases at J, with 5 bases in the middle. Germline assignment: CDR1 MDHEN and CDR2 SYDVKM. CDR3 length: 13 residues. The CDR3 protein is CASSSRNTGELFF. CDR3 DNA: TGTGCCAGCAGTTCCAGAAACACCGGGGAGCTGTTTTTT. The entire variable domain, with the rest obtained from reference TRBV28 and TRBJ2-2, is as follows: DVKVTQSSRYLVKRTGEKVFLECVQDMDHENMFWYRQDPGLGLRLIYFSYDVKMKEKGDIPEGYSVSREKKERFSLILESASTNQTSMYLCASSSRNTGELFFGEGSRLTVL.

This clone was found a few times. V gene TRBV18 combines with J gene TRBJ2-1; D unclear. Germline V gene sequence: CDR1 KGHSH, CDR2 LQKENI. The CDR3 contains 13 residues. The V end was cut by 3 bases, the J end by 10 bases, with 13 bases between. CDR3 sequence: CASSPPPPREQFF. The CDR3 DNA sequence: TGTGCCAGCTCACCCCCCCCACCAAGGGAGCAGTTCTTC.

This rearrangement joins TRBV9 to TRBJ2-1, with a tentative D call TRBD2 (5 bases). The V end lost 2 bases, the J end lost 1 base, and 13 bases lay between the germline ends. The CDR3 sequence is 16 residues long. The germline V gene encodes CDR1 SGDLS and CDR2 YYNGEE. The CDR3 protein is CASSVYVSASYNEQFF. The CDR3 DNA is TGTGCCAGCAGCGTCTATGTTAGCGCTTCCTACAATGAGCAGTTCTTC.

The chain couples TRBV9 to TRBJ2-3; no definite D call. The CDR3 totals 12 residues. Trimming pared 0 bases from V and 4 bases from J, leaving 3 bases between. Looked up from germline, CDR1 is SGDLS and CDR2 is YYNGEE. Here the CDR3 reads CASSVVSDTQYF. The CDR3 DNA reads TGTGCCAGCAGCGTAGTATCAGATACGCAGTATTTT.